This TCR beta chain was identified in a study of response to subunit inactivated influenza vaccine. The V end was cut by 6 bases, the J end by 0 bases, with 8 bases between. Germline V gives CDR1 ENHRY, CDR2 SYGVKD. The CDR3 length is 14 residues. Comment on this clonotype: Its antigen is unidentified.

The study, taken as a whole, reports: It was suggested by the authors that few new T cells are recruited by each seasonal influenza vaccination.

One entry per CDR3 protein results from TCRdb running MiXCR on the RT-PCR reads. This table holds around 480,000 distinct CDR3 sequences, 16% found once. The chain joins TRBV10-3 to TRBJ2-2, with D maybe TRBD1 (6 bases). The sample in question was CD4+ T cells sorted from PBMCs, obtained about 24 months after vaccination. The clonotype originates from a man aged 50 to 69 who received an inactivated influenza vaccine. The CDR3 coding sequence is TGTGCCATCAGGGGACATACGAACACCGGGGAGCTGTTTTTT. It yields the protein CAIRGHTNTGELFF.